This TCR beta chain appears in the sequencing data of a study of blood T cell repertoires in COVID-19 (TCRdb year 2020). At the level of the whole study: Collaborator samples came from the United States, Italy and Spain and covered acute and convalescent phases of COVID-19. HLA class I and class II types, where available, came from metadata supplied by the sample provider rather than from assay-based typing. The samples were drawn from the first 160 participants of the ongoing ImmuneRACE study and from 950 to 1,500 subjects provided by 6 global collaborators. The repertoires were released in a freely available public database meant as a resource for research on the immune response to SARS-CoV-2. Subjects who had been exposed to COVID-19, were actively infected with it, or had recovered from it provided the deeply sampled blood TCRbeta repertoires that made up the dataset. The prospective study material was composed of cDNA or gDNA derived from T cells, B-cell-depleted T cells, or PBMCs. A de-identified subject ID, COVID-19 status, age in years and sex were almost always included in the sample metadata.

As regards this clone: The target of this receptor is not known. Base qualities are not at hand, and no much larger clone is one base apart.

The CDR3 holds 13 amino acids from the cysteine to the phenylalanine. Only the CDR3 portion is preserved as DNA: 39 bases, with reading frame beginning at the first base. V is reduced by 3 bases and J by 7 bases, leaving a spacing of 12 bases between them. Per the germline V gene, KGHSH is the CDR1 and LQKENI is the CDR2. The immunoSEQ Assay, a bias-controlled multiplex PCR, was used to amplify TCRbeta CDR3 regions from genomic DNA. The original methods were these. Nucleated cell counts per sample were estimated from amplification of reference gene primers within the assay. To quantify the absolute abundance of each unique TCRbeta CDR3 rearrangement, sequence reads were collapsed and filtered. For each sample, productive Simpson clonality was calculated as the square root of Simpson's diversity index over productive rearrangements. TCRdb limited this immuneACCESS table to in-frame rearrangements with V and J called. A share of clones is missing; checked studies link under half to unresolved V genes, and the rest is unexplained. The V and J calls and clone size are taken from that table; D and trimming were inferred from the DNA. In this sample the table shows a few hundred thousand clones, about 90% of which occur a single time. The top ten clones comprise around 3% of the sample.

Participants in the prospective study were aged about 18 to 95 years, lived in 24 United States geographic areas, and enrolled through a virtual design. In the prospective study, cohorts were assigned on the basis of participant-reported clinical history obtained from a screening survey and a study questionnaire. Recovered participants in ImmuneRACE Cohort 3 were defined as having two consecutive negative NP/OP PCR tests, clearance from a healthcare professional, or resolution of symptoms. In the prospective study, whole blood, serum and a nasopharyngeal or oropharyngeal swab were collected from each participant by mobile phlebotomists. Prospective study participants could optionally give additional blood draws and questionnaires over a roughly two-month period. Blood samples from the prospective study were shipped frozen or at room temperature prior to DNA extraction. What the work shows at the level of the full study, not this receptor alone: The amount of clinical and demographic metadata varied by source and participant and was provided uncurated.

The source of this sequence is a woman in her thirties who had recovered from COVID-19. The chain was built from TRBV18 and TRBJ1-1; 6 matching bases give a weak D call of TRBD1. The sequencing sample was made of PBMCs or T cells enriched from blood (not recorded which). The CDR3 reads CASSPDSKLEAFF. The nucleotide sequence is TGTGCCAGCTCACCGGACAGTAAACTTGAAGCTTTCTTT.